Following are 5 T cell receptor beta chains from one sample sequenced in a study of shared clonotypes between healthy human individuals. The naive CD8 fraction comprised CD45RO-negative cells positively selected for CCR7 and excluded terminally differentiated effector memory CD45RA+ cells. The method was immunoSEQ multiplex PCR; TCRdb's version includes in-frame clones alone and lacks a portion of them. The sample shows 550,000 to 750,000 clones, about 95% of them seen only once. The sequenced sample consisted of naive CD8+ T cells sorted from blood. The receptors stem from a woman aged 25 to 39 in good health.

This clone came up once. The CDR3 here is CASSLYAADRIEQFF. The CDR3 DNA reads as TGTGCCAGCAGTTTATATGCCGCAGACAGAATTGAGCAGTTCTTC. The chain has TRBV28 and TRBJ2-1; D is perhaps TRBD1 (5 bases). Germline CDR1 reads MDHEN; CDR2 reads SYDVKM. Trimming took off 1 base at V and 9 bases at J, with 16 bases between the two ends. This CDR3 has 15 residues.

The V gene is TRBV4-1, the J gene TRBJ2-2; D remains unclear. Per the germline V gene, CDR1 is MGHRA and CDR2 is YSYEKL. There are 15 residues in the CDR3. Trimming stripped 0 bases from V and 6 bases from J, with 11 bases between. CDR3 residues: CASSQDLTRPGELFF. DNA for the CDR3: TGCGCCAGCAGCCAAGATCTAACGAGGCCCGGGGAGCTGTTTTTT.

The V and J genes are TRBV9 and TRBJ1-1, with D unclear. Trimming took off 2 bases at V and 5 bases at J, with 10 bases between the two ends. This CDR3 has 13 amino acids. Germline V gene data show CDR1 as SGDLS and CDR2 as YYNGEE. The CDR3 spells CASSVPDGTEAFF. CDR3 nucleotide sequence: TGTGCCAGCAGCGTCCCGGACGGGACTGAAGCTTTCTTT.

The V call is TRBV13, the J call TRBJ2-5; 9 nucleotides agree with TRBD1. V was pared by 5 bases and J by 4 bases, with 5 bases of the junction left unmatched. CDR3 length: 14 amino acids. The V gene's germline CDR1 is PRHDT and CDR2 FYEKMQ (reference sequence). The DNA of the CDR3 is TGTGCCAGCAGCCAAGGGACAGGGCGAGAGACCCAGTACTTC. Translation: CASSQGTGRETQYF.

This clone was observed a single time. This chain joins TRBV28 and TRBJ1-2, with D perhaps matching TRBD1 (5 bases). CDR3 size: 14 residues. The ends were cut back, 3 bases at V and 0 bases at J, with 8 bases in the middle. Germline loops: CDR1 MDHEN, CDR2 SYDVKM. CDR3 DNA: TGTGCCAGCAGTTTGGGGGGGTCTAACTATGGCTACACCTTC. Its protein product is CASSLGGSNYGYTF.